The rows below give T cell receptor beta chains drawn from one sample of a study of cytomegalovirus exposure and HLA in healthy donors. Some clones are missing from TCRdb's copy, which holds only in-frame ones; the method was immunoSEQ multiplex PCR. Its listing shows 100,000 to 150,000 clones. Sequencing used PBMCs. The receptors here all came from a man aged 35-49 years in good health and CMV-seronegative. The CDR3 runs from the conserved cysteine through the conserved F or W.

cdr3_aa: CSVETGSNTGELFF
j_call: TRBJ2-2
v_call: TRBV29-1

cdr3_aa: CASSPTGGAYNEQFF
j_call: TRBJ2-1
v_call: TRBV6-1

cdr3_aa: CAWSASGYGYTF
j_call: TRBJ1-2
v_call: TRBV30

cdr3_aa: CASSSGLAAVRYTDTQYF
j_call: TRBJ2-3
v_call: TRBV7-8

cdr3_aa: CASSPVGSYEQYF
j_call: TRBJ2-7
v_call: TRBV9

cdr3_aa: CASSGASGGGEQYF
j_call: TRBJ2-7
v_call: TRBV9

cdr3_aa: CASSLRSYEQYF
j_call: TRBJ2-7
v_call: TRBV11-3

cdr3_aa: CASRGFADTQYF
j_call: TRBJ2-3
v_call: TRBV25-1

cdr3_aa: CASSKGTGRETQYF
j_call: TRBJ2-5
v_call: TRBV5-1

cdr3_aa: CASSSEVARWAKNIQYF
j_call: TRBJ2-4
v_call: TRBV5-6

cdr3_aa: CASSLAPGLVRIETQYF
j_call: TRBJ2-5
v_call: TRBV11-3

cdr3_aa: CASRPGLSSGNTIYF
j_call: TRBJ1-3
v_call: TRBV6-5

cdr3_aa: CASSVGGGTYNEQFF
j_call: TRBJ2-1
v_call: TRBV9

cdr3_aa: CASSLKLHTGELFF
j_call: TRBJ2-2
v_call: TRBV5-6

cdr3_aa: CASNDKKRGSYEQYF
j_call: TRBJ2-7
v_call: TRBV5-4

cdr3_aa: CASSAGLRTDTQYF
j_call: TRBJ2-3
v_call: TRBV7-9

cdr3_aa: CASSPLSGRRETQYF
j_call: TRBJ2-5
v_call: TRBV7-3

cdr3_aa: CAWISRTGYTGELFF
j_call: TRBJ2-2
v_call: TRBV30

cdr3_aa: CATKRTGLGETQYF
j_call: TRBJ2-5
v_call: TRBV13

cdr3_aa: CASSEAYGQSNYGYTF
j_call: TRBJ1-2
v_call: TRBV11-3

cdr3_aa: CASSLVPRGTTRYEQYF
j_call: TRBJ2-7
v_call: TRBV7-8

cdr3_aa: CASSLQGAGYNEQFF
j_call: TRBJ2-1
v_call: TRBV7-2

cdr3_aa: CASSQDSSGGGELFF
j_call: TRBJ2-2
v_call: TRBV14

cdr3_aa: CASSSGQGYYNEQFF
j_call: TRBJ2-1
v_call: TRBV27

cdr3_aa: CASTDRGRGEQYF
j_call: TRBJ2-7
v_call: TRBV28

cdr3_aa: CAPTIWGLNEKLFF
j_call: TRBJ1-4
v_call: TRBV27

cdr3_aa: CASGSQAGGYNGYTF
j_call: TRBJ1-2
v_call: TRBV6-1

cdr3_aa: CASSRERGYEQYF
j_call: TRBJ2-7
v_call: TRBV7-6

cdr3_aa: CASSLMSSLANTGELFF
j_call: TRBJ2-2
v_call: TRBV7-3

cdr3_aa: CASNPGLAKDTQYF
j_call: TRBJ2-3
v_call: TRBV6-6

cdr3_aa: CASGLGYRGPYEQYF
j_call: TRBJ2-7
v_call: TRBV5-6

cdr3_aa: CAISESKDPQGPTSNYGYTF
j_call: TRBJ1-2
v_call: TRBV10-3

cdr3_aa: CAWSLDPGQGPKVEAFF
j_call: TRBJ1-1
v_call: TRBV30

cdr3_aa: CASSSEGQGGGYTF
j_call: TRBJ1-2
v_call: TRBV5-1

cdr3_aa: CASSLSTGSYEQYF
j_call: -
v_call: TRBV7-2

cdr3_aa: CASRLRGGQASGNTIYF
j_call: TRBJ1-3
v_call: TRBV5-8

cdr3_aa: CASSPPGWGNQPQHF
j_call: TRBJ1-5
v_call: TRBV7-9

cdr3_aa: CASMGGYEQYF
j_call: TRBJ2-7
v_call: TRBV2

cdr3_aa: CASSYTRYTEAFF
j_call: TRBJ1-1
v_call: TRBV7-6

cdr3_aa: CASSLNRVQGGYGYTF
j_call: TRBJ1-2
v_call: TRBV7-9

cdr3_aa: CASSVDTPMEGNTIYF
j_call: TRBJ1-3
v_call: TRBV9

cdr3_aa: CASSLVLAATDTQYF
j_call: TRBJ2-3
v_call: TRBV5-1

cdr3_aa: CASSAGTGKEKLFF
j_call: TRBJ1-4
v_call: TRBV9

cdr3_aa: CAWSVGGSGYGYTF
j_call: TRBJ1-2
v_call: TRBV30

cdr3_aa: CASSRGWGRGYEQYF
j_call: TRBJ2-7
v_call: TRBV7-9

cdr3_aa: CASSYVSSYNEQFF
j_call: TRBJ2-1
v_call: TRBV6-6

cdr3_aa: CASSNGEGRVRPDTQYF
j_call: TRBJ2-3
v_call: TRBV18

cdr3_aa: CASSLAREPETQYF
j_call: TRBJ2-5
v_call: TRBV11-3

cdr3_aa: CASSFPGGPEAFF
j_call: TRBJ1-1
v_call: TRBV27

cdr3_aa: CASSYLFMNTEAFF
j_call: TRBJ1-1
v_call: TRBV6-5

cdr3_aa: CASSLDRSSGNTIYF
j_call: TRBJ1-3
v_call: TRBV5-6

cdr3_aa: CSVEGLAGGTDTQYF
j_call: TRBJ2-3
v_call: TRBV29-1

cdr3_aa: CASREGQGRFTEAFF
j_call: TRBJ1-1
v_call: TRBV2

cdr3_aa: CASSYAQGSSYEQYF
j_call: TRBJ2-7
v_call: TRBV6-6

cdr3_aa: CASTLDRGSYNEQFF
j_call: TRBJ2-1
v_call: TRBV6-1

cdr3_aa: CASSYPRGSGSPEQYF
j_call: -
v_call: TRBV5-4

cdr3_aa: CASSPGHDEQFF
j_call: TRBJ2-1
v_call: TRBV6-5